These T cell receptor beta chains were read from a single sample in a study of cytomegalovirus exposure and HLA in healthy donors. Sequencing used immunoSEQ multiplex PCR; TCRdb keeps in-frame clones, though not all of them. The sample consists of 200,000 to 300,000 clones, 70% to 90% of them appearing once. The sequenced sample was PBMCs. The receptors stem from a woman in her thirties or forties in good health and CMV-seropositive. The CDR3 runs from the conserved cysteine through the conserved F or W. D genes are given only for firm matches. Size values are once, few and many counts, or a class for expanded clones, and some rows have none.

J gene | V gene | clone size | D gene | CDR3 protein | CDR3 DNA
TRBJ2-1 | TRBV5-1 | - | TRBD1 | CASSSTSQGALDEQFF | TGCGCCAGCAGCTCCACCTCACAGGGGGCGCTAGATGAGCAGTTCTTC
TRBJ1-4 | TRBV27 | - | TRBD1 | CASSLEGTGKLFF | TGTGCTAGCAGTTTAGAAGGGACAGGAAAACTGTTTTTT
TRBJ1-1 | TRBV6-1 | few | TRBD1 | CASSEGRGLGEAFF | TGTGCCAGCAGTGAAGGCAGGGGGCTTGGTGAAGCTTTCTTT
TRBJ2-1 | TRBV12-5 | - | TRBD1 | CASGLGQGAYNEQFF | TGTGCTAGTGGTTTGGGACAGGGTGCCTACAATGAGCAGTTCTTC
TRBJ1-4 | TRBV6-5 | - | - | CASSSGHRSEKLFF | TGTGCCAGCAGTTCAGGACATCGCAGTGAAAAACTGTTTTTT
TRBJ2-7 | TRBV19 | - | TRBD2 | CASRGTSGPYEQYF | TGTGCCAGTAGAGGGACTAGCGGGCCCTACGAGCAGTACTTC
TRBJ2-5 | TRBV28 | - | TRBD2 | CASSRGLARGEETQYF | TGTGCCAGCAGTCGTGGACTAGCTCGGGGAGAAGAGACCCAGTACTTC
TRBJ1-6 | TRBV11-3 | few | - | CASSRDSSSPLHF | TGTGCCAGCAGCCGTGACAGTTCCTCACCCCTCCACTTT
TRBJ2-7 | TRBV27 | - | TRBD2 | CASSLVAGGLYEQYF | TGTGCCAGCAGTTTAGTAGCGGGAGGATTGTACGAGCAGTACTTC
TRBJ1-3 | TRBV18 | - | - | CASSEMSVGGNTIYF | TGTGCCAGCTCTGAGATGTCGGTCGGTGGAAACACCATATATTTT
TRBJ2-5 | TRBV4-2 | - | TRBD2 | CASSQGLAGVPGETQYF | TGTGCCAGCAGCCAAGGTCTAGCGGGAGTACCGGGGGAGACCCAGTACTTC